The clone carrying this TCR beta chain was counted a few times. The naive CD8 population came from CD45RO-negative cells selected for CCR7, without terminally differentiated effector memory CD45RA+ cells. Sequenced by immunoSEQ multiplex PCR; TCRdb stores in-frame clones only, minus some. The sample holds about 2.2 million clones, just under 95% seen once. This specimen belongs to a study of shared clonotypes between healthy human individuals. The CDR3 has 13 amino acids. The V and J ends lost 7 bases and 1 base respectively, with 10 bases between them. Looked up from germline, CDR1 is SEHNR and CDR2 is FQNEAQ (reference sequence).

Sequencing used naive CD8+ T cells from PBMCs. The rearrangement uses TRBV7-9 and TRBJ1-1; TRBD1 might be the D (6 bases). The receptor's source is a man between 18 and 35 years old in good health. Some clones in this sample may be carry-over from other donors' samples. The CDR3, as DNA: TGTGCCAGCAATCCGGGGGCGAACACTGAAGCTTTCTTT. Translation gives CASNPGANTEAFF. The full variable domain, in which reference TRBV7-9 and TRBJ1-1 provide the parts outside the CDR3, is DTGVSQNPRHKITKRGQNVTFRCDPISEHNRLYWYRQTLGQGPEFLTYFQNEAQLEKSRLLSDRFSAERPKGSFSTLEIQRTEQGDSAMYLCASNPGANTEAFFGQGTRLTVV.